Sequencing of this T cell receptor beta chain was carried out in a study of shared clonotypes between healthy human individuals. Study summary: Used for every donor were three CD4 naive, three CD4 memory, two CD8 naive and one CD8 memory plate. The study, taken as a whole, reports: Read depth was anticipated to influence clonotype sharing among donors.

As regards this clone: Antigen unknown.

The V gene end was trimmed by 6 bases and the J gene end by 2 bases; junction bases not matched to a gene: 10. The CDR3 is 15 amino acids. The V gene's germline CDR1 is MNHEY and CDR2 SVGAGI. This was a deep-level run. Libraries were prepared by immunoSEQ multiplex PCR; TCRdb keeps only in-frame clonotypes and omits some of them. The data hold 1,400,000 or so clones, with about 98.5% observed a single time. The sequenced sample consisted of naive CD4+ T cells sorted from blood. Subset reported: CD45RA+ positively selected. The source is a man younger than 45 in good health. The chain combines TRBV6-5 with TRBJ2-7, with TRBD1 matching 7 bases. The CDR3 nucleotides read TGTGCCAGCAGCCCGTCGGGGCAGGGGGCCTACGAGCAGTACTTC. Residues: CASSPSGQGAYEQYF.